This T cell receptor beta chain stems from a study of response to subunit inactivated influenza vaccine. This CDR3 comprises 16 residues. Between the trimmed V and J ends, which lost 3 bases and 4 bases, there was a span of 16 bases. Germline CDR1 and CDR2: MGHDK and SYGVNS. This clonotype was found many times. TCRdb analysed the RT-PCR reads with MiXCR anew, one entry per CDR3 protein. This sample has about 570,000 distinct CDR3 sequences; roughly 12% occur once, and the top ten carry more than 9.5%. The data were also submitted as part of a second study, on T cells expressing NK-cell markers. Turning to that study: TCR beta cDNA was generated via 5'RACE template switching incorporating UMIs.

The sequences come from PBMCs from blood, collected on the day of vaccination. This TCR was recovered from a man aged 50-59 years who received an inactivated influenza vaccine. V usage is TRBV25-1 and J usage is TRBJ2-1; D could derive from TRBD1 or TRBD2 (6 bases each). CDR3 in DNA: TGTGCCAGCAGTGAGCCGGGGGCAGGGAAGTACAATGAGCAGTTCTTC. Translating it yields CASSEPGAGKYNEQFF.